The 20 T cell receptor beta chains below were found in one sample sequenced in a study of graft-versus-host responses after intestinal transplantation. Repertoires were generated with immunoSEQ multiplex PCR, while TCRdb's copy carries only in-frame clones and drops some. The sample has 55,000 to 70,000 clones, 90% to 95% seen once. The sequenced sample was PBMCs, obtained 118 to 130 days after intestinal transplantation. The receptors were sampled from a human patient who received an intestinal transplant, so some T cells may come from the graft donor.

CDR3 amino acids: CASSTDPGGSYEQYF. The DNA for the CDR3 is TGTGCCAGCAGCACCGACCCGGGTGGTTCCTACGAGCAGTACTTC. V usage is TRBV2 and J usage is TRBJ2-7; D gene ambiguous. V was pared by 6 bases and J by 1 base, with 16 bases between. Germline V CDR1 and CDR2: SNHLY, FYNNEI. This CDR3 spans 15 amino acids.

This chain uses TRBV6-1 with TRBJ2-2, with D unclear. Germline V gene lookup returns CDR1 MNHNS and CDR2 SASEGT. V was pared by 6 bases and J by 1 base, with 6 bases between. This CDR3 region has 13 residues. The CDR3 reads CASSGVNTGELFF. CDR3 bases: TGTGCCAGCAGCGGAGTGAACACCGGGGAGCTGTTTTTT.

V is TRBV5-1 and J is TRBJ2-7; D assignment may be TRBD1 or TRBD2 (5 bases each). The V end was cut by 0 bases, the J end by 2 bases, with 9 bases between. Germline loops: CDR1 SGHRS, CDR2 YFSETQ. This CDR3 is 14 amino acids long. DNA for the CDR3: TGCGCCAGCAGCTTGGACCCGGGACCCTACGAGCAGTACTTC. Encoded protein: CASSLDPGPYEQYF.

The chain is built from TRBV6-5 and TRBJ1-5; TRBD1 matches 7 bases. Germline loops: CDR1 MNHEY, CDR2 SVGAGI. The CDR3 is made up of 16 amino acids. The V gene end was trimmed by 3 bases and the J gene end by 3 bases; junction bases not matched to a gene: 8. The CDR3: CASSYGQATFNQPQHF. CDR3 bases: TGTGCCAGCAGTTATGGACAGGCGACCTTCAATCAGCCCCAGCATTTT.

The chain couples TRBV15 to TRBJ2-7; the D is unclear. The CDR3 loop spans 12 amino acids. Germline loops: CDR1 LNHNV, CDR2 YYDKDF (reference sequence). V lost 2 bases to trimming and J lost 6 bases, with 8 bases between them. The CDR3, as DNA: TGTGCCACCAGCAGAACGACCGGCGAGCAGTACTTC. This translates into CATSRTTGEQYF.

V usage is TRBV6-1 and J usage is TRBJ1-5, with D hard to call. The CDR3 has 14 residues. Germline CDR1 MNHNS, CDR2 SASEGT. V lost 7 bases to trimming and J lost 0 bases, with 10 bases between them. The CDR3 nucleotides are TGTGCCAGCAATCAGCAGTATAGCAATCAGCCCCAGCATTTT. As protein: CASNQQYSNQPQHF.

The rearrangement links TRBV7-2 to TRBJ2-7; D is undetermined. Germline V gene sequence: CDR1 SGHTA, CDR2 FQGNSA. The CDR3 totals 16 residues. The V and J ends lost 5 bases and 4 bases respectively, with 21 bases between them. The CDR3 protein is CASSKVHSTSKYEQYF. The CDR3 DNA follows: TGTGCCAGCAGCAAAGTCCACAGCACATCTAAATACGAGCAGTACTTC.

This CDR3 is CASGLGKVEVQETQYF. In nucleotides, the CDR3 is TGTGCTAGTGGTTTGGGAAAAGTGGAGGTCCAAGAGACCCAGTACTTC. The chain couples TRBV12-5 to TRBJ2-5; TRBD2 is a possible D gene (5 bases). The V and J ends lost 1 base and 1 base respectively, with 13 bases between them. The CDR3 sequence is 16 residues long. Germline V gives CDR1 LGHNT, CDR2 FRNRAP.

V and J are TRBV28 and TRBJ2-7, with 8 bases identical to TRBD1. V was clipped by 6 bases and J by 3 bases; unmatched bases: 4. Germline lookup yields CDR1 MDHEN and CDR2 SYDVKM. The CDR3 has 13 amino acids. CDR3 amino acids: CASRATGDYEQYF. For the CDR3, the DNA is TGTGCCAGCAGAGCGACAGGGGACTACGAGCAGTACTTC.

This chain uses TRBV30 with TRBJ2-5; D gene uncertain. V lost 1 base and J lost 1, with 7 bases in between. Germline CDR1 is GTSNPN and CDR2 is SVGIG (reference sequence). The CDR3 loop spans 13 amino acids. DNA for the CDR3: TGTGCCTGGAGTGGCAGAATCCAAGAGACCCAGTACTTC. Its translation is CAWSGRIQETQYF.

A single count supports this clone. The J gene is TRBJ1-5, the V gene TRBV15; D unclear. The ends were cut back, 4 bases at V and 0 bases at J, with 10 bases in the middle. This CDR3 has 15 residues. Per germline, CDR1 LNHNV and CDR2 YYDKDF (reference sequence). The CDR3, as DNA: TGTGCCACCAGCAACAACTTGAATAGCAATCAGCCCCAGCATTTT. Protein: CATSNNLNSNQPQHF.

The chain recombines TRBV7-8 with TRBJ2-3; 8 nucleotides align to TRBD2. The V and J ends lost 6 bases and 1 base, in that order; junction bases with no gene match: 9. There are 16 residues in the CDR3. Germline CDR1 and CDR2: SGHVS and FQNEAQ. The CDR3 loop is CASSPNEGLGTDTQYF. The CDR3 DNA sequence: TGTGCCAGCAGTCCCAATGAGGGACTAGGCACAGATACGCAGTATTTT.

The J gene is TRBJ2-1, the V gene TRBV9; the D gene is possibly TRBD2 (5 bases). Trimming stripped 4 bases from V and 4 bases from J, with 15 bases between. Germline assignment: CDR1 SGDLS and CDR2 YYNGEE. This CDR3 is 15 amino acids long. As DNA, the CDR3 is TGTGCCAGCAGCCCCCGGGATCCAAAATACAATGAGCAGTTCTTC. It translates to CASSPRDPKYNEQFF.

V and J are TRBV27 and TRBJ2-7; D might be TRBD2 (6 bases). The CDR3 has 13 residues. V was cut by 5 bases and J by 5 bases, with 13 bases left in between. Germline V gene sequence: CDR1 MNHEY, CDR2 SMNVEV (reference sequence). CDR3: CASSDTGAHEQYF. The CDR3 nucleotides are TGTGCCAGCAGTGACACGGGAGCCCACGAGCAGTACTTC.

The chain employs TRBV29-1 and TRBJ2-3; TRBD2 matches at 7 bases. The germline V gene has CDR1 SQVTM and CDR2 ANQGSEA. Unmatched junction bases numbered 7, after V lost 4 bases and J lost 6 bases. The CDR3 has 13 residues. The CDR3 reads CSVVGGVGDTQYF. Written as DNA, the CDR3 is TGCAGCGTTGTGGGGGGGGTGGGCGATACGCAGTATTTT.

The CDR3 coding sequence is TGTGCCAGCAGCCGGTCGGGAGGGGAGGGGATACACCCTTATAAATCCTACAATGAGCAGTTCTTC. Encoded protein: CASSRSGGEGIHPYKSYNEQFF. The chain joins TRBV9 to TRBJ2-1; TRBD2 aligns across 8 bases. The ends lost 4 bases at V and 1 base at J; junction bases unmatched: 25. Germline V CDR1 and CDR2: SGDLS, YYNGEE. CDR3 length: 22 amino acids.

V and J are TRBV5-6 and TRBJ1-5; D ambiguous. The V and J ends lost 3 bases and 5 bases respectively, with 6 bases between them. The CDR3 spans 12 residues. Germline lookup yields CDR1 SGHDT and CDR2 YYEEEE. Here the CDR3 DNA reads TGTGCCAGCAGCTCCTCCTATCAGCCCCAGCATTTT. It codes for CASSSSYQPQHF.

Written as DNA, the CDR3 is TGTGCCAGCAGTCGAAGCCGGGGGGCGTCGGAACACGAGCAGTACTTC. This codes for CASSRSRGASEHEQYF. The chain joins TRBV28 to TRBJ2-7; tentatively, D is TRBD2 (7 bases). The CDR3 sequence is 16 residues long. Trimming cost V 5 bases and J 5 bases, with 22 bases left between them. The germline gives CDR1 MDHEN, CDR2 SYDVKM.

This chain joins TRBV13 and TRBJ2-3, with 9 bases aligning to TRBD2. Germline V gene lookup returns CDR1 PRHDT and CDR2 FYEKMQ (reference sequence). The CDR3 is made up of 16 amino acids. J was trimmed by 0 bases and V by 6 bases; bases with no gene match: 7. The CDR3 here is CASRYSGRLSTDTQYF. The DNA for the CDR3 is TGTGCCAGCAGATATAGCGGGAGACTTAGCACAGATACGCAGTATTTT. Based on the CDR3 plus reference TRBV13 and TRBJ2-3, the full variable domain is AAGVIQSPRHLIKEKRETATLKCYPIPRHDTVYWYQQGPGQDPQFLISFYEKMQSDKGSIPDRFSAQQFSDYHSELNMSSLELGDSALYFCASRYSGRLSTDTQYFGPGTRLTVL.

The genes are TRBV29-1 and TRBJ1-2; 7 bases agree with TRBD1. The CDR3 is 13 amino acids. Trimming at V came to 5 bases and at J to 5 bases, leaving 8 bases not matched to a gene. Germline lookup yields CDR1 SQVTM and CDR2 ANQGSEA. CDR3 DNA sequence: TGCAGCGTTACCGGGACAGAGATTTATGGCTACACCTTC. This encodes CSVTGTEIYGYTF.